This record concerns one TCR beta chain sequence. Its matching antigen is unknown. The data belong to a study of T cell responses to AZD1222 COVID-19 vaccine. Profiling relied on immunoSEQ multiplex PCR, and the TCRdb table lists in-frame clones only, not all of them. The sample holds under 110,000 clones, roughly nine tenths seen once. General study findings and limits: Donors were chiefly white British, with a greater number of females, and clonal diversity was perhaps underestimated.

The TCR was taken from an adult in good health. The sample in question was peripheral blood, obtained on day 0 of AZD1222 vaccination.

The CDR3 region is CATSVTGERHGYTF. DNA for the CDR3: TGTGCCACCAGTGTCACAGGGGAAAGGCATGGCTACACCTTC. The chain is built from TRBV24-1 and TRBJ1-2; 7 nucleotides agree with TRBD1. The V and J ends lost 5 bases and 6 bases, in that order; junction bases with no gene match: 8. CDR1 is KGHDR, CDR2 SFDVKD, per germline. The CDR3 runs to 14 residues.